The sequence of this T cell receptor beta chain was determined in a study of blood T cell repertoires in COVID-19. Germline assignment: CDR1 SGHTA and CDR2 FQGNSA. The CDR3 has 13 residues. The V segment lost 4 bases and the J segment 8 bases; nucleotides outside the gene matches: 4. Study processing details: Estimates of nucleated cell counts were drawn from the amplification of reference gene primers. Measured with immunoSEQ multiplex PCR; TCRdb has only the in-frame clones, and not every one. Clonal size and the V and J genes are those of that table, whereas D and trimming came from the DNA. This sample has 200,000 to 250,000 clones, with around 90% found just once.

J is TRBJ2-2 and V is TRBV7-2; 7 nucleotides match TRBD1. Sample: peripheral blood. The receptor was isolated from a man in his sixties who had recovered from COVID-19. The DNA of the CDR3 is TGTGCCAGCAGCTCTCAGGGGGTAGGGGAGCTGTTTTTT. This translates into CASSSQGVGELFF.